The 9 T cell receptor beta chains listed next were all sequenced from one sample in a study of cytomegalovirus exposure and HLA in healthy donors. With 60 Vbeta and 13 Jbeta primers, the PCR was carried out. Method: immunoSEQ multiplex PCR; TCRdb's copy keeps in-frame clones and lacks some. The sample shows 100,000 to 120,000 clones, roughly 80% of them seen only once. The sample taken for sequencing was PBMCs. The origin of the receptors is a woman between 40 and 55 years old in good health and CMV-seropositive.

This sequence joins TRBV27 and TRBJ2-1; 8 bases align to TRBD2. After removal of 4 bases from V and 2 bases from J, the junction contained 4 bases not matched to a gene. This CDR3 has 15 residues. Germline V lookup: CDR1 MNHEY, CDR2 SMNVEV (reference sequence). CDR3 in DNA: TGTGCCAGCAGTTCCCCGGGGGGGGCCTACAATGAGCAGTTCTTC. Translation gives CASSSPGGAYNEQFF.

A few counts support this clone. The junction departs from the called germline gene at one end, perhaps through a read error. The CDR3 DNA reads TGTGCTAGCAGCCCCGGACAGGGTCCCTACGAGCAGTACTTC. It is translated as CASSPGQGPYEQYF. This chain uses TRBV7-7 with TRBJ2-7; 8 bases are a match to TRBD1. CDR3 length: 14 amino acids. CDR1 SSHAT and CDR2 FNYEAQ come from the germline V gene (reference sequence). Looking up the rest from reference TRBV7-7 and TRBJ2-7 gives the full variable domain: GAGVSQSPRYKVTKRGQDVTLRCDPISSHATLYWYQQALGQGPEFLTYFNYEAQPDKSGLPSDRFSAERPEGSISTLTIQRTEQRDSAMYRCASSPGQGPYEQYFGPGTRLTVT.

The chain links TRBV5-1 to TRBJ2-7; TRBD1 is a possible D gene (6 bases). Germline V gene lookup returns CDR1 SGHRS and CDR2 YFSETQ. V lost 4 bases and J lost 0, with 23 bases in between. CDR3 length: 18 amino acids. CDR3 in DNA: TGCGCCAGCAGCCGTTTTCTATCCTCCGGGGACAACTCCTACGAGCAGTACTTC. Its protein is CASSRFLSSGDNSYEQYF.

V is TRBV10-3 and J is TRBJ2-3, with 8 bases matching TRBD2. The V and J ends lost 8 bases and 5 bases, in that order; junction bases with no gene match: 12. The germline V gene has CDR1 ENHRY and CDR2 SYGVKD. The CDR3 is made up of 15 amino acids. Here the CDR3 reads CAIGAKGLVGDTQYF. The CDR3 bases are TGTGCCATCGGGGCCAAGGGACTAGTTGGAGATACGCAGTATTTT.

This clone appeared once. V is TRBV4-1 and J is TRBJ2-7; TRBD1 agrees at 7 bases. Per the germline V gene, CDR1 is MGHRA and CDR2 is YSYEKL. The CDR3 loop spans 15 amino acids. V dropped 5 bases and J dropped 3; count of bases not matched to a gene: 10. The DNA of the CDR3 is TGCGCCAGCAGCTATGACGGGACAGCGAACTACGAGCAGTACTTC. Translation: CASSYDGTANYEQYF.

V gene TRBV5-6 combines with J gene TRBJ2-7; 13 bases are a match to TRBD2. Germline CDR1 SGHDT, CDR2 YYEEEE. J was trimmed by 8 bases and V by 3 bases; bases with no gene match: 8. The length of the CDR3 is 15 residues. CDR3 bases: TGTGCCAGCAGCTACAGGACTAGCGGGAGATTCAAGCAGTACTTC. This encodes CASSYRTSGRFKQYF. Filled out from reference TRBV5-6 and TRBJ2-7, the complete variable domain reads DAGVTQSPTHLIKTRGQQVTLRCSPKSGHDTVSWYQQALGQGPQFIFQYYEEEERQRGNFPDRFSGHQFPNYSSELNVNALLLGDSALYLCASSYRTSGRFKQYFGPGTRLTVT.

Only one count was recorded for this clone. The V gene is TRBV7-8, the J gene TRBJ1-6; TRBD1 might be the D (5 bases). There are 17 residues in the CDR3. Germline V lookup: CDR1 SGHVS, CDR2 FQNEAQ. With 5 bases removed from V and 7 bases from J, the gap between germline ends came to 21 bases. CDR3 coding DNA: TGTGCCAGCAGCCCCAGGCGGAGCGGGACGGGGAATTCACCCCTCCACTTT. Translated: CASSPRRSGTGNSPLHF. The variable domain in full, with the rest retrieved from reference TRBV7-8 and TRBJ1-6, is GAGVSQSPRYKVAKRGQDVALRCDPISGHVSLFWYQQALGQGPEFLTYFQNEAQLDKSGLPSDRFFAERPEGSVSTLKIQRTQQEDSAVYLCASSPRRSGTGNSPLHFGNGTRLTVT.

This CDR3 reads CASSQIAGAYNEQFF. The CDR3 bases are TGCGCCAGCAGCCAGATAGCGGGAGCTTACAATGAGCAGTTCTTC. This chain uses TRBV4-1 with TRBJ2-1; 9 bases agree with TRBD2. V dropped 3 bases and J dropped 4; count of bases not matched to a gene: 4. This CDR3 spans 15 amino acids. The germline CDR1 and CDR2 sequences are MGHRA and YSYEKL.

V gene TRBV29-1 combines with J gene TRBJ1-1; 7 bases agree with TRBD1. Trimming at V came to 7 bases and at J to 6 bases, leaving 11 bases not matched to a gene. The CDR3 sequence is 13 residues long. From germline, CDR1 is SQVTM and CDR2 ANQGSEA. The CDR3 DNA follows: TGCAGCGCTTTTGACAGGGTTTTCGCTGAAGCTTTCTTT. Translating gives CSAFDRVFAEAFF. Filled out from reference TRBV29-1 and TRBJ1-1, the complete variable domain reads SAVISQKPSRDICQRGTSLTIQCQVDSQVTMMFWYRQQPGQSLTLIATANQGSEATYESGFVIDKFPISRPNLTFSTLTVSNMSPEDSSIYLCSAFDRVFAEAFFGQGTRLTVV.